This TCR beta chain was identified during a study of blood T cell repertoires in COVID-19. The overall study: Acute and convalescent COVID-19 samples came from the United States, Italy and Spain. The cDNA or gDNA used as material had been derived from T cells, B-cell-depleted T cells, or PBMCs.

How the authors handled the data: Nucleated cell counts were estimated from reference gene primer amplification. Using immunoSEQ multiplex PCR, the repertoire was profiled, and TCRdb retains in-frame clones only, with some absent. The V and J calls and clone size come from that table; D and trimming were worked out from the DNA. Altogether approximately 210,000 clones are present, 82% being singletons, with the ten largest covering approximately 12%. This clone came up a few times. The origin of this receptor is a woman between 40 and 50 years old with acute or convalescent COVID-19. The sample consisted of peripheral blood.

The CDR3 DNA reads as TGTGCCAGCAGCCAAGATCCCTCAGCGGGGCGCGAGCAGTACTTC. It is translated as CASSQDPSAGREQYF. This chain connects TRBV14 to TRBJ2-7; 7 bases are shared with TRBD2. The CDR3 is made up of 15 amino acids. V shed 0 bases, J shed 6 bases, and the junction held 8 bases outside the gene matches. Germline CDR1 SGHDN, CDR2 FVKESK.